The rows below give T cell receptor beta chains drawn from one sample of a study of CD8+ T cells in alopecia areata. The repertoire was sequenced with immunoSEQ multiplex PCR; TCRdb's copy has only in-frame clones and lacks some. The sample carries 210,000 or so clones, approximately 67% recorded once. Here the sequenced sample was CD4+ T cells sorted from blood, taken at week 44, from a patient treated with tofacitinib. The receptor source for this set is a human donor with alopecia areata. Both conserved end residues are part of each CDR3.

>TRBV6-6|TRBJ2-3
CASTTTPEGGTQYF
>TRBV5-1|TRBJ2-1
CASSLGRTANEQFF
>TRBV7-2|TRBJ2-3
CATAAITPGLAGGTQYF
>TRBV30|TRBJ1-1
CAWLEGRTEAFF
>TRBV29-1|TRBJ2-7
CSVAPGQGTYEQYF
>TRBV29-1|TRBJ2-1
CSVGPPGASNEQFF
>TRBV6-4|TRBJ2-2
CASRPRLNTGELFF
>TRBV15|TRBJ2-1
CATSRHIKPGLLYNEQFF
>TRBV29-1|TRBJ1-1
CSVEPGGTEAFF
>TRBV30|TRBJ2-1
CAWSVPSGGVWFF
>TRBV7-9|TRBJ1-4
CASSPSGVAEKLFF
>TRBV30|TRBJ1-6
CAWSVGKNSPLHF
>TRBV29-1|TRBJ1-2
CSVRDRVNYGYTF
>TRBV15|TRBJ2-2
CATSRGTSDTGELFF
>TRBV5-1|TRBJ2-1
CASSSFAGGDYNEQFF
>TRBV25-1|TRBJ1-2
CASSERGRVYGYTF
>TRBV29-1|TRBJ1-2
CSVADRGYGYTF
>TRBV30|TRBJ1-4
CAWSPDPKGEKLFF
>TRBV27|TRBJ1-1
CASSSLWGDGVEAFF
>TRBV29-1|TRBJ1-2
CSVRTVDFGYTF
>TRBV15|TRBJ2-7
CATKPGDSHYEQYF
>TRBV9|TRBJ2-7
CASSPTPVRDEQYF
>TRBV29-1|TRBJ1-1
CSVDAAEAFF
>TRBV29-1|TRBJ1-1
CSALNTEAFF
>TRBV10-1|TRBJ2-3
CASSGGLTDTQYF
>TRBV19|TRBJ1-5
CASSIRQNQPQHF
>TRBV15|TRBJ2-5
CATSPGGMGQETQYF
>TRBV5-1|TRBJ2-5
CASSGLAGLETQYF
>TRBV29-1|TRBJ2-3
CSVGLTTSTDTQYF
>TRBV19|TRBJ2-3
CASSTTSAWTDTQYF
>TRBV29-1|TRBJ2-4
CSVTGEGAIQYF
>TRBV18|TRBJ1-1
CASSPRTPNTEAFF
>TRBV12-5|TRBJ1-5
CASGFSADQPQHF
>TRBV10-3|TRBJ1-5
CAIRDSGNQPQHF
>TRBV29-1|TRBJ2-3
CSVVSGVGTDTQYF
>TRBV5-3|TRBJ1-5
CARSLEGRYNQPQHF
>TRBV7-3|TRBJ2-7
CASSFGQGLYEQYF
>TRBV30|TRBJ2-7
CAWSVADNEQYF
>TRBV18|TRBJ1-2
CASSPDRGQGYTF
>TRBV30|TRBJ2-5
CAWRDRGGRETQYF
>TRBV30|TRBJ2-7
CAWSEQGAYEQYF
>TRBV9|TRBJ2-3
CASSAPSGGATDTQYF
>TRBV25-1|TRBJ1-2
CASSVGFGYTF
>TRBV20-1|TRBJ1-1
CSAVTDFEAFF
>TRBV29-1|TRBJ2-7
CSVAGLAGGEQYF
>TRBV29-1|TRBJ1-1
CSVTPPNTGAFF
>TRBV25-1|TRBJ2-7
CASSDRGHEQYF
>TRBV29-1|TRBJ2-5
CSVETSGAGTQYF
>TRBV18|TRBJ2-3
CASSLRDLNTDTQYF
>TRBV15|TRBJ1-2
CATSRDDRGYTF
>TRBV27|TRBJ1-5
CASSRTGQGDQPQHF
>TRBV4-3|TRBJ2-3
CASSQEGGPTDTQYF
>TRBV5-6|TRBJ2-5
CASSSPGGETQYF